This TCR beta chain was sequenced during a study of blood T cell repertoires in COVID-19. Study overall: Both acute and convalescent COVID-19 samples were obtained from the United States, Italy and Spain. T cells, B-cell-depleted T cells, or PBMCs provided the cDNA or gDNA that served as material.

Original methodology: For nucleated cells, counts were estimated from reference gene primer amplification. Clones were read by immunoSEQ multiplex PCR, and TCRdb kept only the in-frame ones, dropping some. The DNA was the basis for D and trimming; V, J and clone size are from that table. This sample yields approximately 150,000 clones, of which around nine tenths are seen a single time; 15% to 20% belongs to the top ten. Germline CDR1 SGDLS, CDR2 YYNGEE. The CDR3 sequence is 14 residues long. The V gene end was trimmed by 0 bases and the J gene end by 6 bases; junction bases not matched to a gene: 5.

This TCR came from a man aged 55 to 70 with active or convalescent COVID-19. The sample comprised peripheral blood. The chain joins TRBV9 to TRBJ1-2; 7 bases align to TRBD1. The CDR3 region has the DNA TGTGCCAGCAGCGTAGACAGGGGTTTGAATGGCTACACCTTC. Translated: CASSVDRGLNGYTF.